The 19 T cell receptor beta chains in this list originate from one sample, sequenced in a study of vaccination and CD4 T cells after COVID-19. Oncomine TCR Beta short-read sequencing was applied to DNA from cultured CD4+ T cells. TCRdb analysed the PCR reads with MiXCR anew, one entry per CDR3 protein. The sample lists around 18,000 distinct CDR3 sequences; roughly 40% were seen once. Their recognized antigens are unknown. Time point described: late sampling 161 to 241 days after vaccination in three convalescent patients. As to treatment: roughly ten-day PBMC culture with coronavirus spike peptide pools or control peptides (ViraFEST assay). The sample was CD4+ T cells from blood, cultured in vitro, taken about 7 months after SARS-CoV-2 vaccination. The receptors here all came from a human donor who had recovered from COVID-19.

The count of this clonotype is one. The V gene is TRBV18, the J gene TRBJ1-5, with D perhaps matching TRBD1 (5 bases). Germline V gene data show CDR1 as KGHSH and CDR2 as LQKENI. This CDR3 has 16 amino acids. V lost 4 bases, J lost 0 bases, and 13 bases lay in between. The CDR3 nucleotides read TGTGCCAGCTCACGACGGACAAAGGATAGCAATCAGCCCCAGCATTTT. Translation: CASSRRTKDSNQPQHF.

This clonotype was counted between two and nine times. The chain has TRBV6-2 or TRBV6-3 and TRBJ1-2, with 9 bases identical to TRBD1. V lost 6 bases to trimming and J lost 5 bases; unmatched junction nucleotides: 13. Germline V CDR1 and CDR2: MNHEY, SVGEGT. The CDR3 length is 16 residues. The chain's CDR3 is CASSRGGTGGAYGYTF. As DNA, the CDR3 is TGTGCCAGCAGCCGCGGCGGTACAGGGGGCGCATATGGCTACACCTTC.

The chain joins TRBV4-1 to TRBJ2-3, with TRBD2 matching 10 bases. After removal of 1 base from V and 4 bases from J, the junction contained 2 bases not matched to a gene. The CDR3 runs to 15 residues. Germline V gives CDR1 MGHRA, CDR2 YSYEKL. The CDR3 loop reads CASSQAGLASDTQYF. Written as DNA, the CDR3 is TGCGCCAGCAGCCAAGCGGGACTAGCGTCAGATACGCAGTATTTT.

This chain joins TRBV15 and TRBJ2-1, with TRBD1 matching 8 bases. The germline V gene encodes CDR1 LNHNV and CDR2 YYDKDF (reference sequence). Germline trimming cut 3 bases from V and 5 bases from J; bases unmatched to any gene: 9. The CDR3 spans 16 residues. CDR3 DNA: TGTGCCACCAGCAGGGGGTCCGGACAGGGCAACAATGAGCAGTTCTTC. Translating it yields CATSRGSGQGNNEQFF.

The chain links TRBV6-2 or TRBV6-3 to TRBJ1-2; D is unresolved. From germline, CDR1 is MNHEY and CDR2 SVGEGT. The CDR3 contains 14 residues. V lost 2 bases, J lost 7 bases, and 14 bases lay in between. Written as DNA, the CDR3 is TGTGCCAGCAGTTACGACGCCAGTTCGGCTGGCTACACCTTC. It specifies CASSYDASSAGYTF.

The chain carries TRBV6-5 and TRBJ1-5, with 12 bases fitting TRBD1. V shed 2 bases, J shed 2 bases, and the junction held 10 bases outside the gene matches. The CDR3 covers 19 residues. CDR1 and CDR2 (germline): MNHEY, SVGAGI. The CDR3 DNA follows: TGTGCCAGCAGTTACAATTCGGGACAGGGGGCCCTTCGCAATCAGCCCCAGCATTTT. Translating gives CASSYNSGQGALRNQPQHF.

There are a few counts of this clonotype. The CDR3 sequence: CSAPTTGLDYGYTF. DNA of the CDR3: TGCAGTGCTCCTACGACAGGGCTGGACTATGGCTACACCTTC. This rearrangement joins TRBV20-1 to TRBJ1-2; 7 bases agree with TRBD1. CDR1 and CDR2 from the germline V gene are DFQATT and SNEGSKA (reference sequence). This CDR3 contains 14 residues. Losses at the gene ends were 5 bases for V and 3 bases for J; bases not matched to a gene: 9.

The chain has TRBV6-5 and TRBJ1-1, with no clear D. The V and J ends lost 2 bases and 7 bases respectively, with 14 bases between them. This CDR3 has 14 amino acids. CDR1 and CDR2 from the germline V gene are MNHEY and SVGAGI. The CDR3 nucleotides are TGTGCCAGCAGTTACGGTTCCCCCAACGGTGAAGCTTTCTTT. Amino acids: CASSYGSPNGEAFF.

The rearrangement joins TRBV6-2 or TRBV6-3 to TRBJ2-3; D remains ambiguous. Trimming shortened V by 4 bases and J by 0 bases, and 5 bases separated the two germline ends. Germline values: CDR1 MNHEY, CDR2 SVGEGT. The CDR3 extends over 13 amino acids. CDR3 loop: CASSSMSTDTQYF. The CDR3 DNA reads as TGTGCCAGCAGTTCGATGAGCACAGATACGCAGTATTTT.

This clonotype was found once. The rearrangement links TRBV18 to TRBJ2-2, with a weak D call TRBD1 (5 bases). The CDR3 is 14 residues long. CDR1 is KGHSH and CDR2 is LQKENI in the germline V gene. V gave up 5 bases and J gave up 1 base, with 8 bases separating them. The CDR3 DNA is TGTGCCAGCTCATCGCAGGGGAACACCGGGGAGCTGTTTTTT. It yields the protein CASSSQGNTGELFF.

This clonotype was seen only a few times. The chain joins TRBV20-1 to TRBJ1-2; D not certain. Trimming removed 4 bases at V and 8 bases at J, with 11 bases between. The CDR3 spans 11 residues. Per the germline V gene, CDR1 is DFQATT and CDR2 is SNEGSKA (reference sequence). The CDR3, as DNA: TGCAGTGCTATTTGGAGGGAAGGCTACACCTTC. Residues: CSAIWREGYTF.

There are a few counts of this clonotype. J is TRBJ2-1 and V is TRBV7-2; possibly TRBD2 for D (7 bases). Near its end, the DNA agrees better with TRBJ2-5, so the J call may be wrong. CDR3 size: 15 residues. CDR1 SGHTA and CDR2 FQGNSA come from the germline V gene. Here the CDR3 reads CASSAGGQGGETQYF. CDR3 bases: TGTGCCAGCAGCGCCGGGGGGCAGGGTGGAGAGACCCAGTACTTC.

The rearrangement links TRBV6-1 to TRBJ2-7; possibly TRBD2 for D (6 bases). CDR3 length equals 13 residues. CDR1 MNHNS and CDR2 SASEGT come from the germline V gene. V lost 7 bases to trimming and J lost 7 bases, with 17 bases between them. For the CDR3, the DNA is TGTGCCAGCACCCCCAACTCTGCGGGGGAGCAGTACTTC. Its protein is CASTPNSAGEQYF.

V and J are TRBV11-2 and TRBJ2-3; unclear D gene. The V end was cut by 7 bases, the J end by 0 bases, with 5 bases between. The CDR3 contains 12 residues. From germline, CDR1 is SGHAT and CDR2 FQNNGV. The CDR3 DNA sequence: TGTGCCAGCACGCCGAGCACAGATACGCAGTATTTT. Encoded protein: CASTPSTDTQYF. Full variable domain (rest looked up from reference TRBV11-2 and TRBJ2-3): EAGVAQSPRYKIIEKRQSVAFWCNPISGHATLYWYQQILGQGPKLLIQFQNNGVVDDSQLPKDRFSAERLKGVDSTLKIQPAKLEDSAVYLCASTPSTDTQYFGPGTRLTVL.

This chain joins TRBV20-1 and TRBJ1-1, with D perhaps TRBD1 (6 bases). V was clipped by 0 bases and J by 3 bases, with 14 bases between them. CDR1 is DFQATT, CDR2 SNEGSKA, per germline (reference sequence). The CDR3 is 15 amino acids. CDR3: CSARDHVGGHTEAFF. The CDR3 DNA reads TGCAGTGCTAGAGATCATGTCGGGGGGCACACTGAAGCTTTCTTT.

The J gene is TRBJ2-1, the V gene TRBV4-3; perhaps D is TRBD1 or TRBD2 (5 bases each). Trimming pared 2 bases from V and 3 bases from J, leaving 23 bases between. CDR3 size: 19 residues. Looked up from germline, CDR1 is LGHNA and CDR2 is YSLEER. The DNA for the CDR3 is TGCGCCAGCAGCCAACGTTTATCGGGTTTTGGGGGAGTCTACAATGAGCAGTTCTTC. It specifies CASSQRLSGFGGVYNEQFF.

The CDR3, as DNA: TGTGCCAGCAGCTTCGCGGGTAGCTCCTACAATGAGCAGTTCTTC. It translates to CASSFAGSSYNEQFF. This sequence joins TRBV7-2 and TRBJ2-1, with D possibly being TRBD2 (5 bases). V was shortened by 3 bases and J by 0 bases, with 9 bases between the two germline ends. CDR3 length equals 15 residues. Germline V gene data show CDR1 as SGHTA and CDR2 as FQGNSA. The whole variable domain, remainder taken from reference TRBV7-2 and TRBJ2-1, is GAGVSQSPSNKVTEKGKDVELRCDPISGHTALYWYRQSLGQGLEFLIYFQGNSAPDKSGLPSDRFSAERTGGSVSTLTIQRTQQEDSAVYLCASSFAGSSYNEQFFGPGTRLTVL.

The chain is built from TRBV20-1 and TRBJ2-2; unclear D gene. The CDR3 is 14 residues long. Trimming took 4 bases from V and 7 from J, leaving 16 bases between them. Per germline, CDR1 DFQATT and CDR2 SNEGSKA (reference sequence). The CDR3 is CSANDPSGGGELFF. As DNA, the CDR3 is TGCAGTGCTAACGATCCTTCGGGCGGCGGGGAGCTGTTTTTT.

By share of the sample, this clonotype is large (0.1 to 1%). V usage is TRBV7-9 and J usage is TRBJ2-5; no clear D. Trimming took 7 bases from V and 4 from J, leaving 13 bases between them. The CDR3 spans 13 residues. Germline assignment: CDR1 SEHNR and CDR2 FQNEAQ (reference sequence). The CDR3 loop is CASTPTAAETQYF. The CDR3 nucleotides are TGTGCCAGCACCCCTACGGCAGCAGAGACCCAGTACTTC. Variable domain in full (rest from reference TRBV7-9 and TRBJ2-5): DTGVSQNPRHKITKRGQNVTFRCDPISEHNRLYWYRQTLGQGPEFLTYFQNEAQLEKSRLLSDRFSAERPKGSFSTLEIQRTEQGDSAMYLCASTPTAAETQYFGPGTRLLVL.